The 27 T cell receptor beta chains given below trace back to one sample, sequenced in a study of post-analysis software for immune sequencing data. Findings and caveats of the study: Patients had higher frequencies than controls of a handful of TRBV segments, including TRBV5-6, TRBV5-1 and TRBV20-1.

Tagging with unique molecular identifiers was a feature of the TCR beta cDNA libraries. TCRdb itself ran the PCR reads through MiXCR, one entry per CDR3 protein. The table has approximately 730,000 distinct CDR3 sequences, 40% to 55% seen once. Their antigens are not known. Sequenced: blood. Receptors were obtained from a girl aged 10 to 17 with multiple sclerosis.

This clonotype was counted a single time. The chain combines TRBV30 with TRBJ1-2; the D is unclear. CDR3 length: 12 amino acids. Trimming stripped 1 base from V and 1 base from J, with 4 bases between. CDR1 is GTSNPN and CDR2 is SVGIG in the germline V gene (reference sequence). The DNA of the CDR3 is TGTGCCTGGAGTGAGGGTAACTATGGCTACACCTTC. It is translated as CAWSEGNYGYTF.

The chain combines TRBV9 with TRBJ1-1; 8 positions agree with TRBD1. Looked up from germline, CDR1 is SGDLS and CDR2 is YYNGEE. J gave up 8 bases and V 3 bases, and 9 bases lay outside the gene matches. The CDR3 has 14 amino acids. This CDR3 is CASSGDGQGGEAFF. The CDR3 region has the DNA TGTGCCAGCAGCGGGGACGGACAGGGCGGGGAAGCTTTCTTT.

The chain has TRBV7-2 and TRBJ2-7, with 10 bases aligning to TRBD2. CDR3 length: 16 residues. J gave up 3 bases and V 5 bases, and 10 bases lay outside the gene matches. Germline CDR1 reads SGHTA; CDR2 reads FQGNSA. The CDR3 DNA reads TGTGCCAGCAGCGCCGCCGGGAGCGGGAGGGTCTACGAGCAGTACTTC. Its protein is CASSAAGSGRVYEQYF.

This clonotype was found once. Mismatch with germline at one junction end may stem from a read error. This chain connects TRBV12-3 or TRBV12-4 to TRBJ2-1, with no clear D. The CDR3 has 14 residues. This CDR3 reads CAGSADPGHNEQFF. Written as DNA, the CDR3 is TGTGCCGGCAGTGCGGACCCCGGCCACAATGAGCAGTTCTTC.

In its sample, this clonotype was seen a few times. CDR3 nucleotides: TGTGCCAGCAGTTACCACAGGGGGCGAGACTATGGCTACACCTTC. Amino acids: CASSYHRGRDYGYTF. This chain joins TRBV6-5 and TRBJ1-2, with 9 nucleotides matching TRBD1. Trimming cost V 2 bases and J 3 bases; bases outside gene matches: 4. Germline V CDR1 and CDR2: MNHEY, SVGAGI. The CDR3 consists of 15 residues.

This clonotype was detected only once. The CDR3 coding sequence is TGTGCCAGCAGTTTCAAGCATGGGGGGAGGAATACGCAGTATTTT. Translating gives CASSFKHGGRNTQYF. The genes are TRBV12-3 or TRBV12-4 and TRBJ2-3; TRBD2 might be the D (6 bases). Between the trimmed V and J ends, which lost 3 bases and 7 bases, there was a span of 17 bases. The CDR3 extends over 15 amino acids.

This sequence joins TRBV20-1 and TRBJ1-2, with TRBD1 as a possible D gene (5 bases). The V and J ends lost 6 bases and 5 bases respectively, with 16 bases between them. The V gene's germline CDR1 is DFQATT and CDR2 SNEGSKA (reference sequence). The CDR3 sequence is 13 residues long. The CDR3 sequence is CSAWTGGEYGYTF. CDR3 nucleotides: TGCAGTGCCTGGACGGGAGGGGAGTATGGCTACACCTTC.

The rearrangement joins TRBV6-1 to TRBJ2-3; tentative D call: TRBD1 (6 bases). This CDR3 contains 16 residues. Germline V gives CDR1 MNHNS, CDR2 SASEGT. V was pared by 4 bases and J by 2 bases, with 16 bases between. The CDR3 loop reads CASSGALTGFTDTQYF. The CDR3 DNA follows: TGTGCCAGCAGTGGTGCTCTGACAGGTTTCACAGATACGCAGTATTTT.

This clonotype showed up just a few times. Written as DNA, the CDR3 is TGTGCCAGCAGTTACCGGGACAGGTTCTATGGCTACACCTTC. Encoded protein: CASSYRDRFYGYTF. The chain links TRBV6-6 to TRBJ1-2, with 8 bases fitting TRBD1. V lost 2 bases and J lost 4; bases outside the gene matches: 3. CDR1 and CDR2 from the germline V gene are MNHNY and SVGAGI (reference sequence). The CDR3 is 14 residues long.

The V gene is TRBV7-9, the J gene TRBJ1-2, with 9 bases lining up with TRBD1. The germline V gene has CDR1 SEHNR and CDR2 FQNEAQ (reference sequence). With 2 bases clipped from V and 8 bases from J, the junction kept 15 bases outside the gene matches. The CDR3 has 17 amino acids. CDR3: CASSLSPGTGILRGYTF. Written as DNA, the CDR3 is TGTGCCAGCAGCTTAAGTCCCGGGACAGGGATTCTAAGGGGCTACACCTTC.

The V call is TRBV12-3 or TRBV12-4, the J call TRBJ2-1, with D possibly being TRBD2 (5 bases). Trimming pared 10 bases from V and 10 bases from J, leaving 20 bases between. The CDR3 is 13 residues long. CDR3 sequence reads: CAIRDLGSPEQFF. Here the CDR3 DNA reads TGTGCCATCCGGGATTTGGGCTCCCCGGAGCAGTTCTTC.

This clonotype was seen many times. The chain recombines TRBV12-3 or TRBV12-4 with TRBJ1-4, with D perhaps TRBD1 (6 bases). The CDR3 totals 12 residues. The V gene lost 5 bases and the J gene lost 8 bases, with 9 bases spanning the gap. DNA for the CDR3: TGTGCCAGCAGTGGGGGCGGCGAAAAACTGTTTTTT. Residues: CASSGGGEKLFF.

J is TRBJ2-1 and V is TRBV6-1, with D maybe TRBD2 (5 bases). Germline lookup yields CDR1 MNHNS and CDR2 SASEGT. V was clipped by 6 bases and J by 10 bases, with 13 bases between them. The CDR3 loop spans 12 amino acids. The CDR3, as DNA: TGTGCCAGCAGCGCCTCCCGGAGGGAGCAGTTCTTC. This gives the protein CASSASRREQFF.

The chain has TRBV29-1 and TRBJ2-5, with 8 positions matching TRBD1. V lost 4 bases, J lost 4 bases, and 2 bases stayed unmatched. Germline V gene data show CDR1 as SQVTM and CDR2 as ANQGSEA. There are 12 residues in the CDR3. CDR3 sequence reads: CSVGTGRETQYF. Written as DNA, the CDR3 is TGCAGCGTTGGGACAGGGAGAGAGACCCAGTACTTC.

The chain uses TRBV19 and TRBJ2-3, with 11 bases identical to TRBD2. The CDR3 contains 16 residues. Germline V gives CDR1 LNHDA, CDR2 SQIVND (reference sequence). V lost 6 bases and J lost 0; bases outside the gene matches: 5. The CDR3 is CASSQLAGASTDTQYF. CDR3 nucleotides: TGTGCCAGTAGCCAACTAGCGGGGGCTAGCACAGATACGCAGTATTTT.

This rearrangement joins TRBV7-9 to TRBJ1-4; D might be TRBD1 (6 bases). This CDR3 is built from 15 residues. With 3 bases removed from V and 5 bases from J, the gap between germline ends came to 13 bases. Germline values: CDR1 SEHNR, CDR2 FQNEAQ (reference sequence). CDR3 DNA: TGTGCCAGCAGCTTTACAGGGCTCCTGAATGAAAAACTGTTTTTT. As protein: CASSFTGLLNEKLFF.

The gene calls are TRBV13 and TRBJ2-5; D gene ambiguous. The better agreement between TRBJ2-7 and the DNA end casts doubt on the J call. This CDR3 has 14 amino acids. Germline assignment: CDR1 PRHDT and CDR2 FYEKMQ (reference sequence). The CDR3 region has the DNA TGTGCCAGCAGCTTCGGCAGAAGATCCTACGAGCAGTACTTC. The encoded protein is CASSFGRRSYEQYF.

The chain employs TRBV7-3 and TRBJ1-4; no clear D gene. V was shortened by 5 bases and J by 8 bases, with 18 bases between the two germline ends. The CDR3 spans 15 residues. The germline gives CDR1 SGHTA, CDR2 FQGTGA. In DNA, the CDR3 is TGTGCCAGCAGCCCCTGCGGGCGTGTGGACGAAAAACTGTTTTTT. Translating gives CASSPCGRVDEKLFF.

The gene calls are TRBV12-3 or TRBV12-4 and TRBJ1-5, with D uncertain. V was clipped by 1 base and J by 7 bases, with 8 bases between them. CDR3 length: 13 residues. CDR3 nucleotide sequence: TGTGCCAGCAGTTTAGGGGAGTTACAGCCCCAGCATTTT. The encoded protein is CASSLGELQPQHF.

In its sample, this clonotype was seen a few times. J is TRBJ2-5 and V is TRBV5-1; 8 bases line up with TRBD2. The CDR3 runs to 16 residues. The V gene end was trimmed by 0 bases and the J gene end by 2 bases; junction bases not matched to a gene: 6. CDR1 is SGHRS and CDR2 is YFSETQ in the germline V gene. The CDR3 sequence is CASSLATGGGQETQYF. The CDR3 bases are TGCGCCAGCAGCTTGGCCACGGGAGGGGGGCAAGAGACCCAGTACTTC.

This clonotype was observed a few times. The genes are TRBV5-1 and TRBJ2-4; maybe TRBD2 (7 bases). Judging by the DNA end, TRBJ2-5 fits better; the J call may be wrong. The CDR3 runs 14 residues. Germline assignment: CDR1 SGHRS and CDR2 YFSETQ. For the CDR3, the DNA is TGCGCCAGCAGCACTCGGGGGGCCGGGGAGACCCAGTACTTC. Translation: CASSTRGAGETQYF.

This chain connects TRBV5-1 to TRBJ2-7; 16 nucleotides align to TRBD2. After removal of 4 bases from V and 6 bases from J, the junction contained 13 bases not matched to a gene. The CDR3 has 18 residues. Germline V CDR1 and CDR2: SGHRS, YFSETQ. The CDR3, as DNA: TGCGCCAGCAGCGGAGGGACTAGCGGGAGGGCCGCTTCGGTCGAGCAGTACTTC. Its translation is CASSGGTSGRAASVEQYF.

The CDR3 sequence: CASSYARAQTQYF. CDR3 coding DNA: TGTGCCAGCAGTTACGCTAGGGCCCAGACCCAGTACTTC. This chain connects TRBV6-5 to TRBJ2-5; no clear D. In germline, CDR1 is MNHEY, CDR2 SVGAGI. Trimming shortened V by 2 bases and J by 6 bases, and 10 bases separated the two germline ends. CDR3 length equals 13 residues.

The V and J genes are TRBV7-6 and TRBJ2-4; D remains ambiguous. The DNA end lines up better with TRBJ2-7; the J call may be wrong. The CDR3 is 15 residues long. Germline V gene lookup returns CDR1 SGHVS and CDR2 FNYEAQ. The CDR3 spells CASSLEVGWAYEQYF. DNA of the CDR3: TGTGCCAGCAGCCTAGAGGTGGGTTGGGCCTACGAGCAGTACTTC.

There are a few counts of this clonotype. A junction boundary mismatches the germline segment, possibly from a read error. The genes are TRBV6-2 or TRBV6-3 and TRBJ2-7; weak D call: TRBD2 (6 bases). The CDR3 length is 16 residues. Germline values: CDR1 MNHEY, CDR2 SVGEGT. CDR3 in DNA: TGTACCAGCAGTTACTCTTCGGTACGCGGGGACTACGAGCAGTACTTC. Amino acids: CTSSYSSVRGDYEQYF.

A word on this clonotype: The junction and the germline gene differ at one end; a read error may be behind it. The rearrangement uses TRBV12-3 or TRBV12-4 and TRBJ2-6, with D perhaps being TRBD1 or TRBD2 (5 bases each). CDR3 length: 17 residues. CDR3 bases: TGTGCCGGCAGTCCCGGGACGGAGTCTCTGTGGGCCAACGTCCTGACTTTC. Translated: CAGSPGTESLWANVLTF.

Ten or more counts support this clonotype. This sequence joins TRBV12-3 or TRBV12-4 and TRBJ2-3; a possible D gene is TRBD1 (6 bases). The germline V and J ends were trimmed by 6 bases and 0 bases, with 10 bases remaining between them. This CDR3 is 14 amino acids long. The chain's CDR3 is CASRPGHSTDTQYF. The CDR3 region has the DNA TGTGCCAGCAGGCCGGGACACAGCACAGATACGCAGTATTTT.